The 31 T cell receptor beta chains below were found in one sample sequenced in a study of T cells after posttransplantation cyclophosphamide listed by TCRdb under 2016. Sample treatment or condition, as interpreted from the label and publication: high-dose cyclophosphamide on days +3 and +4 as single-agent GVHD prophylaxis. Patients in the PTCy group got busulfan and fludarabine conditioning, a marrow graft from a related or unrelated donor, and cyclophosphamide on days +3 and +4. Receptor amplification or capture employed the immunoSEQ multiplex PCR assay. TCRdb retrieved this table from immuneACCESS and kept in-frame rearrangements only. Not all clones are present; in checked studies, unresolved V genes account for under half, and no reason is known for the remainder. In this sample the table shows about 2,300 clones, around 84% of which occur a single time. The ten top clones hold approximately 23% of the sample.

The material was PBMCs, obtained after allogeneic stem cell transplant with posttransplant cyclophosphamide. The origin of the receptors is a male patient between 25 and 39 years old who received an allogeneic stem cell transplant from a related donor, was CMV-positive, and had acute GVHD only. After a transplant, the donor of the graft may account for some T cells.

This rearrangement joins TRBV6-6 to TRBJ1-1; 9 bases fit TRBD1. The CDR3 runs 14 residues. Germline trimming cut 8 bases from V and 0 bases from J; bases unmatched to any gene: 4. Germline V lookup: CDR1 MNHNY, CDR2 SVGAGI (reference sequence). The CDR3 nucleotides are TGTGCCAGCGGGACAGGGTACTTGAACACTGAAGCTTTCTTT. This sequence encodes CASGTGYLNTEAFF.

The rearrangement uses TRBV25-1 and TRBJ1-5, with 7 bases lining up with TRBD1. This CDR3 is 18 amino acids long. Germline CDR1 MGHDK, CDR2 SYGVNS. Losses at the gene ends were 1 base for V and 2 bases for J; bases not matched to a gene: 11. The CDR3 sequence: CASSELAGGIWGNQPQHF. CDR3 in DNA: TGTGCCAGCAGTGAATTGGCAGGGGGGATCTGGGGCAATCAGCCCCAGCATTTT.

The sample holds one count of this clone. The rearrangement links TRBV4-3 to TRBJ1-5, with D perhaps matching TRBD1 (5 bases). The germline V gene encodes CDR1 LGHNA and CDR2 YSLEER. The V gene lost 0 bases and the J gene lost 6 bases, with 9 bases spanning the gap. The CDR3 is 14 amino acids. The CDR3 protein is CASSQEQGSQPQHF. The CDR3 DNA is TGCGCCAGCAGCCAAGAGCAGGGTAGTCAGCCCCAGCATTTT.

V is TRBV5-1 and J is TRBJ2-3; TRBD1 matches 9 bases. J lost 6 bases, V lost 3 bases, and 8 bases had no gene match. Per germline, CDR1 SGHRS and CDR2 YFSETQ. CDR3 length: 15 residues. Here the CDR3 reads CASSWTGVPTDTQYF. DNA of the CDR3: TGCGCCAGCAGCTGGACAGGGGTTCCTACGGATACGCAGTATTTT. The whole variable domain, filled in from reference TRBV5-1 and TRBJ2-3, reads KAGVTQTPRYLIKTRGQQVTLSCSPISGHRSVSWYQQTPGQGLQFLFEYFSETQRNKGNFPGRFSGRQFSNSRSEMNVSTLELGDSALYLCASSWTGVPTDTQYFGPGTRLTVL.

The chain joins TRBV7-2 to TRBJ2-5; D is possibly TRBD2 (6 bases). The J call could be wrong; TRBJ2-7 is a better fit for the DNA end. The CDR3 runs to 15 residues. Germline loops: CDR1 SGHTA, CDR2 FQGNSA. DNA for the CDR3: TGTGCCAGCAGCCCGCGGTCATCCGGGGGTTACGAGCAGTACTTC. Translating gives CASSPRSSGGYEQYF.

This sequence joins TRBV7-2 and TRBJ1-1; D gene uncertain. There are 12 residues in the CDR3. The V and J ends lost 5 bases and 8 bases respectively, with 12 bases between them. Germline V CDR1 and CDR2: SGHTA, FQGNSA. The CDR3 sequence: CASSPSGLEAFF. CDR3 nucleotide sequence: TGTGCCAGCAGCCCATCGGGATTAGAAGCTTTCTTT.

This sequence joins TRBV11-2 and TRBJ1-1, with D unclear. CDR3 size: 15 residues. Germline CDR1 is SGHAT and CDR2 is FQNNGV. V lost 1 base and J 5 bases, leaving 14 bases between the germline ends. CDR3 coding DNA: TGTGCCAGCAGCTTAGTGGTAATCGGGATAACTGAAGCTTTCTTT. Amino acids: CASSLVVIGITEAFF.

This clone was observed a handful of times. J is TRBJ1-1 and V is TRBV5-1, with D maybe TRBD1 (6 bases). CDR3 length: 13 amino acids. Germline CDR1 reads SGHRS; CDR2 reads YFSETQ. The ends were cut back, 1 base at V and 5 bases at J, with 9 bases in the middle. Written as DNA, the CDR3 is TGCGCCAGCAGCTTGAGCAGGGGAACTGAAGCTTTCTTT. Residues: CASSLSRGTEAFF.

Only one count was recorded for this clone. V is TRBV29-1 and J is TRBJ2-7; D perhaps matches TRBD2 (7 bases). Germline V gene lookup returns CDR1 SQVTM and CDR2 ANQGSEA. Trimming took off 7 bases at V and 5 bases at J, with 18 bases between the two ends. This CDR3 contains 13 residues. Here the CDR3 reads CSAVVWGGHEQYF. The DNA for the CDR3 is TGCAGCGCCGTCGTTTGGGGGGGGCACGAGCAGTACTTC.

CDR3 in amino acids: CASDLSGETQYF. The CDR3 coding sequence is TGTGCCAGCGACCTTAGCGGGGAGACGCAGTATTTT. The chain is built from TRBV2 and TRBJ2-3; TRBD2 matches 8 bases. Germline loops: CDR1 SNHLY, CDR2 FYNNEI. This CDR3 contains 12 residues. Trimming cost V 8 bases and J 9 bases; bases outside gene matches: 7.

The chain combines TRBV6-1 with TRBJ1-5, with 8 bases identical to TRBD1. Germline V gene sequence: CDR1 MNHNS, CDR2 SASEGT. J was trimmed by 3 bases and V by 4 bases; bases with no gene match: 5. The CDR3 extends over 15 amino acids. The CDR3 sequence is CASSAGQGANQPQHF. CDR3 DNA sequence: TGTGCCAGCAGTGCTGGACAGGGAGCCAATCAGCCCCAGCATTTT.

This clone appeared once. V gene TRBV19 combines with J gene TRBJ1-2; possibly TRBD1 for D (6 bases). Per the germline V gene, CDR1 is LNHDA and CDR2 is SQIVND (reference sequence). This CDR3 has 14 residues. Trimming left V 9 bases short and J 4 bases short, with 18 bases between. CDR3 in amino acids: CASNFGGPGYGYTF. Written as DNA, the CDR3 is TGTGCCAGCAATTTCGGGGGGCCCGGCTATGGCTACACCTTC.

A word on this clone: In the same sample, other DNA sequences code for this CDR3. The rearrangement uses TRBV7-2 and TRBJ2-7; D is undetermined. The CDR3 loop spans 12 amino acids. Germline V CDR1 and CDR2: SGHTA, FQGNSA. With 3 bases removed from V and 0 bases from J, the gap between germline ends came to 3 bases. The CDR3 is CASSLSSYEQYF. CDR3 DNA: TGTGCCAGCAGCTTGAGCTCCTACGAGCAGTACTTC.

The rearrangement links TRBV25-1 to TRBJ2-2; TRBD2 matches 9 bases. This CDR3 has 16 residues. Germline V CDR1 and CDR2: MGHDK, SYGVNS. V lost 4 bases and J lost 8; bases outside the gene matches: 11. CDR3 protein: CASSVFSGGGTGELFF. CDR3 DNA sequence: TGTGCCAGCAGTGTATTTAGCGGGGGAGGGACGGGGGAGCTGTTTTTT.

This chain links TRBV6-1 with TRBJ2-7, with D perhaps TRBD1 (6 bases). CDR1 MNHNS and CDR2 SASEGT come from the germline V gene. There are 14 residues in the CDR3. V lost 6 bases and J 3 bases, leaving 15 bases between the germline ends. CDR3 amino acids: CASRPQGRLYEQYF. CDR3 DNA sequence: TGTGCCAGCAGGCCACAGGGCCGACTCTACGAGCAGTACTTC.

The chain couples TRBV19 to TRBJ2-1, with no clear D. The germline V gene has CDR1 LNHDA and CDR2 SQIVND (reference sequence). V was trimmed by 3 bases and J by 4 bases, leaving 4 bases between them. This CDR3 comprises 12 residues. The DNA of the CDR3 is TGTGCCAGTAGTATTCCTTACAATGAGCAGTTCTTC. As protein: CASSIPYNEQFF.

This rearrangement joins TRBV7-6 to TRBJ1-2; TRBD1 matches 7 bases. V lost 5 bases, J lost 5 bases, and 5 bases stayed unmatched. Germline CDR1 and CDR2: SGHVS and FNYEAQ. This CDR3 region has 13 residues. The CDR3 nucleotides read TGTGCCAGCAGCCCCCCAGGGGGATATGGCTACACCTTC. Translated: CASSPPGGYGYTF.

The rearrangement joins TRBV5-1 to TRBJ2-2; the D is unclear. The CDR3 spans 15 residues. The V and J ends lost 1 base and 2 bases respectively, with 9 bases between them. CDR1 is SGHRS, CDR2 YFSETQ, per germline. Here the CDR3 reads CASSLHRPNTGELFF. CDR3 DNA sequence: TGCGCCAGCAGCTTGCACAGACCCAACACCGGGGAGCTGTTTTTT.

DNA of the CDR3: TGTGCCAGCAGCGTAGAACCGAGTCCCCTACGCAAGCAGTACTTC. Amino acid sequence: CASSVEPSPLRKQYF. The V call is TRBV9, the J call TRBJ2-7; the D is unclear. With 0 bases removed from V and 8 bases from J, the gap between germline ends came to 18 bases. This CDR3 region has 15 residues. CDR1 is SGDLS, CDR2 YYNGEE, per germline.

CDR3 in DNA: TGTGCCAGCAGCCCTCATGGAAAGAGGGTGAACGGAAACACCATATATTTT. Protein: CASSPHGKRVNGNTIYF. The chain couples TRBV9 to TRBJ1-3; D uncertain. The CDR3 totals 17 residues. Trimming removed 4 bases at V and 4 bases at J, with 21 bases between. CDR1 and CDR2 (germline): SGDLS, YYNGEE.

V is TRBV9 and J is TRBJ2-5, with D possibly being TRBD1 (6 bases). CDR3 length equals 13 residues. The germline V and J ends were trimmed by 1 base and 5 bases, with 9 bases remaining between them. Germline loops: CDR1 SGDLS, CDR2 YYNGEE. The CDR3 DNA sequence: TGTGCCAGCAGCGTACAGGGGATGGAGACCCAGTACTTC. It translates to CASSVQGMETQYF.

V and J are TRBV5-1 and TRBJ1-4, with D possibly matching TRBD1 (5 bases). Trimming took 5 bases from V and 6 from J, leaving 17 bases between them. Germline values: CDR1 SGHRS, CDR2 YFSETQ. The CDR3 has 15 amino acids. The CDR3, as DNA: TGCGCCAGCAGTGAGCCCGGGACGGGGGATGAAAAACTGTTTTTT. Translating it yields CASSEPGTGDEKLFF.

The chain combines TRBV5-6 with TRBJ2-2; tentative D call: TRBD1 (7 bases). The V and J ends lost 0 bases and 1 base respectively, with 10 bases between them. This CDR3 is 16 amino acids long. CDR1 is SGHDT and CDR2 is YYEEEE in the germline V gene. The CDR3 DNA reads TGTGCCAGCAGCTTGGGCAGGGGGGTGAACACCGGGGAGCTGTTTTTT. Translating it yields CASSLGRGVNTGELFF.

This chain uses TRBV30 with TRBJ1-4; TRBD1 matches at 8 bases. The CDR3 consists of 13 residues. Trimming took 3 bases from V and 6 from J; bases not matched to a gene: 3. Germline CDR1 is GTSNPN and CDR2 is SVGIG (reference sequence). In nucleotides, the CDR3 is TGTGCCTGGAGCGGACAGGGAGATGAAAAACTGTTTTTT. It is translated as CAWSGQGDEKLFF.

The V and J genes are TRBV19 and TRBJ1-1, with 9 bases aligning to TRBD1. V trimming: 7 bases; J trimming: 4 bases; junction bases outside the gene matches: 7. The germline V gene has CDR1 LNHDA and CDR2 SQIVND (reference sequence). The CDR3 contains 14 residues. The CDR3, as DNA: TGTGCCAGTACCCTGGGACAGGGTAGCACTGAAGCTTTCTTT. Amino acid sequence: CASTLGQGSTEAFF.

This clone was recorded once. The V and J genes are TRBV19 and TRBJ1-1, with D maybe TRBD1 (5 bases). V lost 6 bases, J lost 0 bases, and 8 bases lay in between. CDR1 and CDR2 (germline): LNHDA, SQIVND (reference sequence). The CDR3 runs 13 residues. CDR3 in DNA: TGTGCCAGTAGCTTGACAGTGAACACTGAAGCTTTCTTT. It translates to CASSLTVNTEAFF.

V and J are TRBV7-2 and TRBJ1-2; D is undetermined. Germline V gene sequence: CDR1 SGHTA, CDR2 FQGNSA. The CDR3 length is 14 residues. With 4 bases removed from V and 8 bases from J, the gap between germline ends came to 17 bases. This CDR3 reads CASSSFGLGGGYTF. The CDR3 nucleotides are TGTGCCAGCAGCTCATTTGGACTAGGAGGGGGCTACACCTTC. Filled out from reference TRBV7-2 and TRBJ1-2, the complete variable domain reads GAGVSQSPSNKVTEKGKDVELRCDPISGHTALYWYRQSLGQGLEFLIYFQGNSAPDKSGLPSDRFSAERTGGSVSTLTIQRTQQEDSAVYLCASSSFGLGGGYTFGSGTRLTVV.

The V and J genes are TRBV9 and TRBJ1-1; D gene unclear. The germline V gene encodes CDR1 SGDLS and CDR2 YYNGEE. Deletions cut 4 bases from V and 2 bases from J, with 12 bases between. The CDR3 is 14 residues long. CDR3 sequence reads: CASSLSWTNTEAFF. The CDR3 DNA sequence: TGTGCCAGCAGCCTCTCGTGGACTAACACTGAAGCTTTCTTT.

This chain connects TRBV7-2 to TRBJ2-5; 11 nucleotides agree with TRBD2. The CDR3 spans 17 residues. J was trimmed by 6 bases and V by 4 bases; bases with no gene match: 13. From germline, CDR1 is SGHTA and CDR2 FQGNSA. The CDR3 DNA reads TGTGCCAGCAGCTCAGGAAAACTAGCGGGGGAGATCCAGACCCAGTACTTC. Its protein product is CASSSGKLAGEIQTQYF.

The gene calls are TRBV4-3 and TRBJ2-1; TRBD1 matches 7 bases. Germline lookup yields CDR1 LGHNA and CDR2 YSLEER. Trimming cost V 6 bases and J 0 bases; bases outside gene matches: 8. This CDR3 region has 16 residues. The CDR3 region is CASRPGDSISYNEQFF. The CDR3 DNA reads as TGCGCCAGCAGACCCGGGGACAGCATCTCCTACAATGAGCAGTTCTTC.

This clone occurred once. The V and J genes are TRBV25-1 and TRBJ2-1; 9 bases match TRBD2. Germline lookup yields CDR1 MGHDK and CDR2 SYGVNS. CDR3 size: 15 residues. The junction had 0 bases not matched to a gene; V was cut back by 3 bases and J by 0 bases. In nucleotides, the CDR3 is TGTGCCAGCAGTGAGGGACTAGCCTCCTACAATGAGCAGTTCTTC. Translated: CASSEGLASYNEQFF.